This is a list of T cell receptor beta chains from one sample in a study of CD8+ T cells in alopecia areata. Clones were read by immunoSEQ multiplex PCR, and TCRdb kept only the in-frame ones, dropping some. The data hold about 140,000 clones, with about half observed a single time. The sequenced sample was CD4+ T cells sorted from blood, obtained at week 0. Receptors were obtained from a human donor with alopecia areata. Both conserved end residues are part of each CDR3. D genes are given only for firm matches. The size entry is marked missing in some rows and otherwise reads once, few, many or a size class.

d_call: NA; v_call: TRBV11-2; j_call: TRBJ2-5; clone_size: NA; cdr3_nt: TGTGCCAGCAGCCCCCTATCCAAGTTGGCCAGGGGAGAGACCCAGTACTTC; cdr3_aa: CASSPLSKLARGETQYF
d_call: TRBD2; v_call: TRBV6-5; j_call: TRBJ2-2; clone_size: NA; cdr3_nt: TGTGCCAGCAGACTAGCGGGAACCGGGGAGCTGTTTTTT; cdr3_aa: CASRLAGTGELFF
d_call: NA; v_call: TRBV25-1; j_call: TRBJ1-2; clone_size: few; cdr3_nt: TGTGCCAGCAGAAGGCAGGGGGGCTACACCTTC; cdr3_aa: CASRRQGGYTF
d_call: TRBD2; v_call: TRBV7-9; j_call: TRBJ2-1; clone_size: NA; cdr3_nt: TGTGCCAGCAGCTTATCTAGCGGGACTTCGGATGAGCAGTTCTTC; cdr3_aa: CASSLSSGTSDEQFF
d_call: NA; v_call: TRBV2; j_call: TRBJ2-3; clone_size: NA; cdr3_nt: TGTGCCAGCGGAACCACTAGGAGCACAGATACGCAGTATTTT; cdr3_aa: CASGTTRSTDTQYF
d_call: NA; v_call: TRBV30; j_call: TRBJ2-3; clone_size: NA; cdr3_nt: TGTGCCTGGAGTCTTATCAAAGATACGCAGTATTTT; cdr3_aa: CAWSLIKDTQYF
d_call: NA; v_call: TRBV29-1; j_call: TRBJ1-2; clone_size: few; cdr3_nt: TGCAGCGTTGAAGAGTACAGAAACTATGGCTACACCTTC; cdr3_aa: CSVEEYRNYGYTF
d_call: TRBD1; v_call: TRBV29-1; j_call: TRBJ1-1; clone_size: once; cdr3_nt: TGCAGCGTTGAAGAAGGACAGGGTGGCACTGAAGCTTTCTTT; cdr3_aa: CSVEEGQGGTEAFF
d_call: TRBD1; v_call: TRBV29-1; j_call: TRBJ1-1; clone_size: NA; cdr3_nt: TGCAGCGTCTTGACAGGGAGAGAAGCTTTCTTT; cdr3_aa: CSVLTGREAFF
d_call: TRBD1; v_call: TRBV27; j_call: TRBJ2-5; clone_size: NA; cdr3_nt: TGTGCCAGCGGCAAGGGGGCTATACAAGAGACCCAGTACTTC; cdr3_aa: CASGKGAIQETQYF
d_call: TRBD2; v_call: TRBV19; j_call: TRBJ2-2; clone_size: NA; cdr3_nt: TGTGCCAGTAGTATTTCCCGCGGTCGGGAGGCCGCCGGGGAGCTGTTTTTT; cdr3_aa: CASSISRGREAAGELFF
d_call: NA; v_call: TRBV4-2; j_call: TRBJ1-5; clone_size: NA; cdr3_nt: TGTGCCAGCAGCCAAGATCGGGGCAATCAGCCCCAGCATTTT; cdr3_aa: CASSQDRGNQPQHF
d_call: TRBD1; v_call: TRBV11-3; j_call: TRBJ2-6; clone_size: NA; cdr3_nt: TGTGCCAGCAGCCTCGGGACAGGGTACTCTGGGGCCAACGTCCTGACTTTC; cdr3_aa: CASSLGTGYSGANVLTF
d_call: NA; v_call: TRBV29-1; j_call: TRBJ2-1; clone_size: once; cdr3_nt: TGCAGCGCCACGGAGTCGGTCCCTGAGCAGTTCTTC; cdr3_aa: CSATESVPEQFF
d_call: NA; v_call: TRBV6-5; j_call: TRBJ1-2; clone_size: few; cdr3_nt: TGTGCCAGCAGCCGTACAAACCGGAGGGGCTACACCTTC; cdr3_aa: CASSRTNRRGYTF
d_call: NA; v_call: TRBV2; j_call: TRBJ1-2; clone_size: few; cdr3_nt: TGTGCCAGCAGTGAATACAGGGCCAACTATGGCTACACCTTC; cdr3_aa: CASSEYRANYGYTF
d_call: NA; v_call: TRBV30; j_call: TRBJ1-1; clone_size: few; cdr3_nt: TGTGCCTGGAGCCCCGGGGAATCGGCTTTCTTT; cdr3_aa: CAWSPGESAFF
d_call: NA; v_call: TRBV30; j_call: TRBJ2-3; clone_size: once; cdr3_nt: TGTGCCTGGAGTCTCGGGACTCGAGATACGCAGTATTTT; cdr3_aa: CAWSLGTRDTQYF
d_call: TRBD2; v_call: TRBV30; j_call: TRBJ2-1; clone_size: NA; cdr3_nt: TGTGCCTGGAAGACGGGAGGTGTAAATGAGCAGTTCTTC; cdr3_aa: CAWKTGGVNEQFF
d_call: NA; v_call: TRBV7-7; j_call: TRBJ2-3; clone_size: NA; cdr3_nt: TGTGCTAGCAGCTTAGGAGGCTTGACAGATACGCAGTATTTT; cdr3_aa: CASSLGGLTDTQYF
d_call: NA; v_call: TRBV28; j_call: TRBJ1-3; clone_size: NA; cdr3_nt: TGTGCCAGCAACGGGGGGAATGGAAACACCATATATTTT; cdr3_aa: CASNGGNGNTIYF
d_call: NA; v_call: TRBV29-1; j_call: TRBJ1-2; clone_size: few; cdr3_nt: TGCAGCGTTTCGACAGCTAACTATGGCTACACCTTC; cdr3_aa: CSVSTANYGYTF
d_call: NA; v_call: TRBV29-1; j_call: TRBJ2-4; clone_size: NA; cdr3_nt: TGCAGCGTTGGGGACCCAAAAGGCGGGACCAAAAACATTCAGTACTTC; cdr3_aa: CSVGDPKGGTKNIQYF
d_call: TRBD1; v_call: TRBV7-2; j_call: TRBJ2-7; clone_size: few; cdr3_nt: TGTGCCAGCAGCTTCAGACAGGGTTCAAGCGAGCAGTACTTC; cdr3_aa: CASSFRQGSSEQYF
d_call: TRBD1; v_call: TRBV10-3; j_call: TRBJ1-2; clone_size: NA; cdr3_nt: TGTGCCATCCACCCAGGGGGTGTTGGAGGTGGCTACACCTTC; cdr3_aa: CAIHPGGVGGGYTF
d_call: TRBD1; v_call: TRBV28; j_call: TRBJ1-2; clone_size: NA; cdr3_nt: TGTGCCAGCAGTCCAGGGGGTCGCTATGGCTACACCTTC; cdr3_aa: CASSPGGRYGYTF
d_call: NA; v_call: TRBV4-2; j_call: TRBJ2-7; clone_size: few; cdr3_nt: TGTGCCAGCAGCCAAGAATCCCTCGAGCAGTACTTC; cdr3_aa: CASSQESLEQYF
d_call: TRBD1; v_call: TRBV2; j_call: TRBJ2-1; clone_size: few; cdr3_nt: TGTGCCAGCAGTGTTCTTACAGGGGGATTAAATGAGCAGTTCTTC; cdr3_aa: CASSVLTGGLNEQFF
d_call: TRBD2; v_call: TRBV29-1; j_call: TRBJ2-1; clone_size: NA; cdr3_nt: TGCAGCGCTAGGGGAGGGCTTCCTTACAATGAGCAGTTCTTC; cdr3_aa: CSARGGLPYNEQFF
d_call: NA; v_call: TRBV28; j_call: TRBJ2-1; clone_size: NA; cdr3_nt: TGTGCCAGCCGAGGAGGGCTCGGGTACAATGAGCAGTTCTTC; cdr3_aa: CASRGGLGYNEQFF
d_call: NA; v_call: TRBV30; j_call: TRBJ1-2; clone_size: NA; cdr3_nt: TGTGCCTGGAACCACTATGGCTACACCTTC; cdr3_aa: CAWNHYGYTF
d_call: TRBD1; v_call: TRBV30; j_call: TRBJ2-4; clone_size: few; cdr3_nt: TGTGCCTGGAGTGTAAAGGGGGCCGTCAAAAACATTCAGTACTTC; cdr3_aa: CAWSVKGAVKNIQYF
d_call: TRBD1; v_call: TRBV7-2; j_call: TRBJ2-7; clone_size: once; cdr3_nt: TGTGCCAGCAGCTCCCAGGACAGGGGGGGCTACGAGCAGTACTTC; cdr3_aa: CASSSQDRGGYEQYF
d_call: NA; v_call: TRBV20-1; j_call: TRBJ2-5; clone_size: few; cdr3_nt: TGCAGTGCAACAAGCCAAGAGACCCAGTACTTC; cdr3_aa: CSATSQETQYF
d_call: NA; v_call: TRBV14; j_call: TRBJ2-7; clone_size: few; cdr3_nt: TGTGCCAGCAGCCGCCATTCACGCTACTACGAGCAGTACTTC; cdr3_aa: CASSRHSRYYEQYF
d_call: TRBD2; v_call: TRBV11-2; j_call: TRBJ2-1; clone_size: few; cdr3_nt: TGTGCCAGCAGCTCTAGAGGGACTAGCGGGGAGCAGTTCTTC; cdr3_aa: CASSSRGTSGEQFF